This passage covers 3 T cell receptor beta chains from one sample sequenced in a study of blood T cells in healthy people across ages. Primers used in a second PCR of about 6 to 11 cycles were a sample-barcoded 5' primer and a J-beta primer mix. TCRdb reprocessed the 5' RACE reads via MiXCR and lists one record per CDR3 protein. The top ten hold less than 0.85% of the sample, which has more than 1,000,000 distinct CDR3 sequences, around 27% seen once. In addition, the sample was reused for a study of T cells of mothers and their children.

Sequencing used blood. These receptor sequences come from a girl aged 2-9 years in good health.

The chain couples TRBV20-1 to TRBJ2-4; no clear D. The germline gives CDR1 DFQATT, CDR2 SNEGSKA (reference sequence). The CDR3 is 13 residues long. With 0 bases removed from V and 10 bases from J, the gap between germline ends came to 13 bases. This CDR3 is CSARDPKKIIQYF. The CDR3 coding sequence is TGCAGTGCTAGAGACCCTAAAAAAATTATTCAGTACTTC.

The V gene is TRBV11-2, the J gene TRBJ2-3; TRBD2 is a possible D gene (6 bases). The germline gives CDR1 SGHAT, CDR2 FQNNGV. This CDR3 is built from 15 residues. V dropped 0 bases and J dropped 1 base, with 8 bases sitting between them. In DNA, the CDR3 is TGTGCCAGCAGCTTAGATGGAGGGCGCACAGATACGCAGTATTTT. It codes for CASSLDGGRTDTQYF.

A few counts support this clonotype. The chain uses TRBV4-2 and TRBJ1-4; 7 bases match TRBD1. The J segment lost 7 bases and the V segment lost 1 base, leaving 9 bases of the junction unmatched. This CDR3 comprises 16 residues. Germline V gene sequence: CDR1 LGHNA, CDR2 YNFKEQ. The DNA of the CDR3 is TGTGCCAGCAGCCAAGTCCCCGGGACAGTTGGTGAAAAACTGTTTTTT. Translated, it gives CASSQVPGTVGEKLFF.